These 11 T cell receptor beta chains were sequenced from one sample in a study of cytotoxic CD8 clonotypes in ibrutinib-treated CLL. Profiled with immunoSEQ multiplex PCR; TCRdb holds only in-frame clones, not every one. Here the sample spans 150,000 or so clones, 70% to 80% being singletons. The sample in question was PBMCs, obtained after 12 months of ibrutinib treatment. The receptors stem from a human donor with chronic lymphocytic leukemia.

The chain is built from TRBV7-6 and TRBJ1-3; D may be TRBD1 (5 bases). V gave up 1 base and J gave up 2 bases, with 12 bases separating them. This CDR3 is 16 amino acids long. The germline gives CDR1 SGHVS, CDR2 FNYEAQ. In DNA form, the CDR3 reads TGTGCCAGCAGCTTAGAAGGGGTTTTCCCTGGAAACACCATATATTTT. It translates to CASSLEGVFPGNTIYF.

V is TRBV28 and J is TRBJ2-2; 8 bases map to TRBD2. The V and J ends lost 6 bases and 4 bases, in that order; junction bases with no gene match: 10. In germline, CDR1 is MDHEN, CDR2 SYDVKM. The CDR3 sequence is 16 residues long. CDR3 DNA sequence: TGTGCCAGCAGGGGTTATAGCGGGAAGACCACCGGGGAGCTGTTTTTT. It codes for CASRGYSGKTTGELFF.

For the CDR3, the DNA is TGTGCCAGCAGTGAAATAGGCTTCGAGCAGTACTTC. Encoded protein: CASSEIGFEQYF. This rearrangement joins TRBV6-1 to TRBJ2-7, with D hard to call. This CDR3 has 12 amino acids. Germline V CDR1 and CDR2: MNHNS, SASEGT. V gave up 2 bases and J gave up 6 bases, with 8 bases separating them.

The chain joins TRBV6-6 to TRBJ1-1, with D unclear. CDR3 size: 14 residues. In germline, CDR1 is MNHNY, CDR2 SVGAGI (reference sequence). V lost 7 bases, J lost 5 bases, and 17 bases lay in between. The CDR3 DNA follows: TGTGCCAGCACCAGAGTAGGGTTTGAAACTGAAGCTTTCTTT. The encoded protein is CASTRVGFETEAFF.

The J gene is TRBJ2-3, the V gene TRBV5-4; no clear D gene. Trimming stripped 4 bases from V and 4 bases from J, with 13 bases between. Germline values: CDR1 SGHNT, CDR2 YYREEE (reference sequence). The length of the CDR3 is 14 residues. This chain's CDR3 is CASSPPKAPDTQYF. The CDR3 DNA reads as TGTGCCAGCAGCCCCCCGAAGGCCCCAGATACGCAGTATTTT.

The rearrangement uses TRBV14 and TRBJ2-1, with 8 nucleotides matching TRBD2. Germline V CDR1 and CDR2: SGHDN, FVKESK. Unmatched junction bases numbered 5, after V lost 1 base and J lost 9 bases. The CDR3 has 14 amino acids. The chain's CDR3 is CASSQGAGGGEQFF. CDR3 in DNA: TGTGCCAGCAGCCAAGGGGCGGGGGGAGGTGAGCAGTTCTTC.

The gene calls are TRBV7-2 and TRBJ1-1; D may be TRBD1 (6 bases). This CDR3 spans 13 amino acids. Germline-derived CDR1 and CDR2 are SGHTA and FQGNSA. The V gene lost 5 bases and the J gene lost 8 bases, with 15 bases spanning the gap. In nucleotides, the CDR3 is TGTGCCAGCAGCCTCCGTCCGCAGGGGGAAGCTTTCTTT. Its translation: CASSLRPQGEAFF. Filled out from reference TRBV7-2 and TRBJ1-1, the complete variable domain reads GAGVSQSPSNKVTEKGKDVELRCDPISGHTALYWYRQSLGQGLEFLIYFQGNSAPDKSGLPSDRFSAERTGGSVSTLTIQRTQQEDSAVYLCASSLRPQGEAFFGQGTRLTVV.

Points on this clone: At one of its ends the junction is not consistent with the germline gene, which may arise from a read error. J is TRBJ2-7 and V is TRBV7-7; 13 positions match TRBD2. The CDR3 totals 15 residues. CDR1 is SSHAT, CDR2 FNYEAQ, per germline (reference sequence). This CDR3 is CASSFGTSGIYEQYF. The CDR3 DNA follows: TGTGCTAGCAGCTTCGGGACTAGCGGGATTTACGAGCAGTACTTC.

This chain links TRBV6-4 with TRBJ2-1; D is undetermined. The CDR3 covers 14 residues. Per germline, CDR1 MRHNA and CDR2 SNTAGT. The germline V and J ends were trimmed by 2 bases and 4 bases, with 9 bases remaining between them. CDR3 in DNA: TGTGCCAGCAGTGACGGGAATCGGTACAATGAGCAGTTCTTC. It yields the protein CASSDGNRYNEQFF.

V gene TRBV19 combines with J gene TRBJ2-3, with unresolved D. The CDR3 is 13 residues long. In germline, CDR1 is LNHDA, CDR2 SQIVND (reference sequence). V was clipped by 0 bases and J by 2 bases, with 3 bases between them. The CDR3 nucleotides are TGTGCCAGTAGTATAGAGCCCACAGATACGCAGTATTTT. This codes for CASSIEPTDTQYF. The variable domain in full, completed from reference TRBV19 and TRBJ2-3, reads DGGITQSPKYLFRKEGQNVTLSCEQNLNHDAMYWYRQDPGQGLRLIYYSQIVNDFQKGDIAEGYSVSREKKESFPLTVTSAQKNPTAFYLCASSIEPTDTQYFGPGTRLTVL.

The V call is TRBV5-8, the J call TRBJ1-1; D is unclear. Germline CDR1 reads SGHTS; CDR2 reads YDEGEE. V was pared by 3 bases and J by 0 bases, with 12 bases between. The CDR3 length is 15 residues. The CDR3 loop reads CASSSAYGLNTEAFF. CDR3 DNA: TGTGCCAGCAGCTCTGCCTATGGATTGAACACTGAAGCTTTCTTT.